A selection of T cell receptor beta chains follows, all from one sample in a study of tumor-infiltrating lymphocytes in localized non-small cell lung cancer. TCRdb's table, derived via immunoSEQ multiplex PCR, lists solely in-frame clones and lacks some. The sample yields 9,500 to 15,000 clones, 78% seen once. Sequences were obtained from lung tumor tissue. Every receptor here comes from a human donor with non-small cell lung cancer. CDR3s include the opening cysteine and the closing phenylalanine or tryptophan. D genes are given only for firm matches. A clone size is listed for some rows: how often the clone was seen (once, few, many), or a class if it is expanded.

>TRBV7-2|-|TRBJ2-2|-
CASSPQAHTGELFF
TGTGCCAGCAGCCCGCAGGCTCACACCGGGGAGCTGTTTTTT
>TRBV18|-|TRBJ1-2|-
CASSPPVDRHYGYTF
TGTGCCAGCTCACCACCCGTAGACAGGCACTATGGCTACACCTTC
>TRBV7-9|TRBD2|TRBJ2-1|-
CASSLPGTSGPNSYNEQFF
TGTGCCAGCAGCTTACCCGGGACTAGCGGGCCCAACTCCTACAATGAGCAGTTCTTC
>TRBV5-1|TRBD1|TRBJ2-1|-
CASSLATGVTRNEQFF
TGCGCCAGCAGCTTGGCTACAGGGGTTACACGAAATGAGCAGTTCTTC
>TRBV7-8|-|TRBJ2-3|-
CASSPNQGWGTDTQYF
TGTGCCAGCAGTCCAAATCAGGGGTGGGGCACAGATACGCAGTATTTT
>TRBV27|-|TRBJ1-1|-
CASSSLRGNNWAFF
TGTGCCAGCAGTTCGTTGAGAGGAAACAATTGGGCTTTCTTT
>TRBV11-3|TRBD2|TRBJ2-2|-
CASSETSGSDTGELFF
TGTGCCAGCAGCGAAACTAGCGGGAGTGACACCGGGGAGCTGTTTTTT
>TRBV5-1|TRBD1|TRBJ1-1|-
CASSLDPRGLAAFF
TGCGCCAGCAGCTTGGACCCCAGGGGGCTGGCAGCTTTCTTT
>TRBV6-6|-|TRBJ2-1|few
CASTRLGTSLNEQFF
TGTGCCAGCACACGACTCGGAACCTCTTTGAATGAGCAGTTCTTC
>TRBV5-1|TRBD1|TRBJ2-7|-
CASSPGDRAYEQYF
TGCGCCAGCAGCCCCGGGGACAGAGCCTACGAGCAGTACTTC
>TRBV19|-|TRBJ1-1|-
CASSLPASRGTEAFF
TGTGCCAGTAGTCTACCCGCATCCAGGGGTACTGAAGCTTTCTTT
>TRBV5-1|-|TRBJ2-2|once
CASSSRLAGVVTGELFF
TGCGCCAGCAGCTCCCGGTTGGCAGGTGTAGTTACCGGGGAGCTGTTTTTT
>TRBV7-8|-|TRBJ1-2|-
CASSLPRGDYNYGYTF
TGTGCCAGCAGCTTGCCCCGGGGCGACTACAACTATGGCTACACCTTC
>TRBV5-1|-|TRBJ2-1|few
CASSLGGAALEQFF
TGCGCCAGCAGCTTAGGGGGGGCGGCACTCGAGCAGTTCTTC
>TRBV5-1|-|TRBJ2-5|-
CASSLSERFASYQETQYF
TGCGCCAGCAGCTTGTCTGAAAGATTTGCTTCGTACCAAGAGACCCAGTACTTC
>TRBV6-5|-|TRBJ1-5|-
CASSYARGNQPQHF
TGTGCCAGCAGTTACGCCAGGGGCAATCAGCCCCAGCATTTT
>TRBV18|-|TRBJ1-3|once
CASSPQASGNTIYF
TGTGCCAGCTCACCGCAGGCATCTGGAAACACCATATATTTT
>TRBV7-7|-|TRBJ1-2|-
CASSPSGQNRGGYTF
TGTGCCAGCAGCCCAAGCGGACAGAATAGGGGTGGCTACACCTTC
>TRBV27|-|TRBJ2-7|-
CASSFTAAGEQYF
TGTGCCAGCAGTTTTACGGCAGCTGGCGAGCAGTACTTC
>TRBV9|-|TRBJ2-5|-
CASSVGGSGSQETQYF
TGTGCCAGCAGCGTAGGGGGTAGCGGCTCCCAAGAGACCCAGTACTTC
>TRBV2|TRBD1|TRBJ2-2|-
CASSPGTGVTGELFF
TGTGCCAGCAGCCCCGGGACAGGGGTGACCGGGGAGCTGTTTTTT
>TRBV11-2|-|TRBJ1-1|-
CASSLDLTPNTEAFF
TGTGCCAGCAGCTTAGATCTTACCCCGAACACTGAAGCTTTCTTT
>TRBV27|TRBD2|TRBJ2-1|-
CASSLNWAGVTFF
TGTGCCAGCAGTTTGAATTGGGCGGGAGTTACGTTCTTC
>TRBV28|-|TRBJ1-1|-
CASSRAKMNTEAFF
TGTGCCAGCAGTCGAGCCAAAATGAACACTGAAGCTTTCTTT
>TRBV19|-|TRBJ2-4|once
CASRTGDAKNIQYF
TGTGCCAGTAGAACAGGTGATGCCAAAAACATTCAGTACTTC
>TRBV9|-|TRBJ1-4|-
CASSVGATNEKLFF
TGTGCCAGCAGCGTAGGTGCAACTAATGAAAAACTGTTTTTT
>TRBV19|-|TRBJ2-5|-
CASARSYQETQYF
TGTGCCAGTGCCCGGAGTTACCAAGAGACCCAGTACTTC
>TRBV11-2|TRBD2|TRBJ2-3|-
CASSPRRGGSTDTQYF
TGTGCCAGCAGCCCCCGCCGGGGGGGAAGCACAGATACGCAGTATTTT
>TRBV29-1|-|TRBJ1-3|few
CSVEEWGNTIYF
TGCAGCGTTGAAGAATGGGGAAACACCATATATTTT
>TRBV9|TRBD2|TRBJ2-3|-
CASTPGKRGDSSTDTQYF
TGTGCCAGCACCCCTGGTAAGCGGGGGGATTCTAGCACAGATACGCAGTATTTT
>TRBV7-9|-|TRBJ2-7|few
CASSSGISDQYF
TGTGCCAGCAGTTCGGGAATTTCAGACCAGTACTTC
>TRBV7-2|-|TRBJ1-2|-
CASSLVPGSHYGYTF
TGTGCCAGCAGCTTAGTTCCAGGGAGCCACTATGGCTACACCTTC
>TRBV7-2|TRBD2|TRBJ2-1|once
CASSSRLTSRLRDEQFF
TGTGCCAGCAGCTCGCGACTGACTAGCCGCCTTAGGGATGAGCAGTTCTTC
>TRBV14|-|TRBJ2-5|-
CASSQRPAGETQYF
TGTGCCAGCAGCCAAAGGCCGGCGGGAGAGACCCAGTACTTC
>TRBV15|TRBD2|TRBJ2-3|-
CATTLGTSGSTDTQYF
TGTGCCACCACCCTTGGGACTAGCGGGAGCACAGATACGCAGTATTTT
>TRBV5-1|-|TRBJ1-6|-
CASSLGHRDGRASPLHF
TGCGCCAGCAGCTTGGGCCACAGGGACGGCCGCGCTTCACCCCTCCACTTT
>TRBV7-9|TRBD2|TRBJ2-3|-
CASGTSVTDTQYF
TGTGCCAGCGGGACTAGCGTCACAGATACGCAGTATTTT
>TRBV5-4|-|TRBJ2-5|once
CASTAVGPNSETQYF
TGTGCCAGCACCGCGGTGGGACCAAATTCGGAGACCCAGTACTTC
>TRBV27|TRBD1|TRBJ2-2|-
CASRPWDRGRTGELFF
TGTGCCAGCAGGCCCTGGGACAGGGGGCGCACCGGGGAGCTGTTTTTT
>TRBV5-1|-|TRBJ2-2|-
CASSGHTTNTGELFF
TGCGCCAGCAGCGGTCACACAACGAACACCGGGGAGCTGTTTTTT
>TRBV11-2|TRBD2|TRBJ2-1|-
CASSLPNLRTSGSFNEQFF
TGTGCCAGCAGCTTACCAAACCTACGGACTAGCGGGAGTTTCAATGAGCAGTTCTTC
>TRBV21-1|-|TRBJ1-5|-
CASSKDRNSGQPQHF
TGTGCCAGCAGCAAAGATAGAAATAGCGGTCAGCCCCAGCATTTT
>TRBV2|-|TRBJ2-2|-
CASNTQVRNTGELFF
TGTGCCAGCAATACACAAGTAAGGAACACCGGGGAGCTGTTTTTT
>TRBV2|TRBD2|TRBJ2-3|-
CASRTRGAYADTQYF
TGTGCCAGCAGGACGCGGGGGGCGTACGCAGATACGCAGTATTTT
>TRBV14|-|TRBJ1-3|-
CASSQDLLAFSGNTIYF
TGTGCCAGCAGCCAAGATCTTTTGGCGTTCTCTGGAAACACCATATATTTT
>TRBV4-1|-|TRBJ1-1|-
CASRVVRAVNTEAFF
TGCGCCAGCAGGGTGGTTCGGGCGGTGAACACTGAAGCTTTCTTT
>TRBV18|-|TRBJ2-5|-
CASSPPSPGQETQYF
TGTGCCAGCTCACCACCCTCTCCGGGGCAAGAGACCCAGTACTTC
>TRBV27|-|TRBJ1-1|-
CASSFQRMNTEAFF
TGTGCCAGCAGTTTTCAACGGATGAACACTGAAGCTTTCTTT
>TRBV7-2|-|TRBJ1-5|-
CASSEGRRQPQHF
TGTGCCAGCAGCGAGGGCAGGCGTCAGCCCCAGCATTTT